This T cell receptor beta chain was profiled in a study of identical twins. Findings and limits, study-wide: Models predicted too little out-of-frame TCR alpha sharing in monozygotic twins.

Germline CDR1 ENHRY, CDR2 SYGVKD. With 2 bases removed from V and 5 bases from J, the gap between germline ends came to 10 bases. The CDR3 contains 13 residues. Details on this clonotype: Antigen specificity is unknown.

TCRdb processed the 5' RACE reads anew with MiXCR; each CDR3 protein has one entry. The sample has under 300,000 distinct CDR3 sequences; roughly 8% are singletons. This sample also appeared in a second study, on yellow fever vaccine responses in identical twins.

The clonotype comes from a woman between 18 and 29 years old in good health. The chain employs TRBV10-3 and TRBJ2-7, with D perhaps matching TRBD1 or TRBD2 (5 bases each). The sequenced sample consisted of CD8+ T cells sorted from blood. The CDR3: CAISEGGGDEQYF. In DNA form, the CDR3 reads TGTGCCATCAGTGAGGGGGGTGGGGACGAGCAGTACTTC.